A selection of T cell receptor beta chains follows, all from one sample in a study of T cell responses to AZD1222 COVID-19 vaccine. The repertoire was sequenced with immunoSEQ multiplex PCR; TCRdb's copy has only in-frame clones and lacks some. The table lists roughly 140,000 clones, around 88% of them singletons, with under 3.5% in the top ten. The specimen was peripheral blood, collected on day 0 of AZD1222 vaccination. These receptors all come from an adult in good health. The CDR3 runs from the conserved cysteine through the conserved F or W. A D gene is named only where the DNA matches it firmly. A row's size may be missing; if present it is once, few, many or a size class.

D gene: TRBD1; clone size: NA; J gene: TRBJ1-4; V gene: TRBV30; CDR3 DNA: TGTGCCTGGGCAACAGGGGGAGGTGAAAAACTGTTTTTT; CDR3 protein: CAWATGGGEKLFF
D gene: TRBD1; clone size: NA; J gene: TRBJ1-3; V gene: TRBV30; CDR3 DNA: TGTGCCTGGACCCCCGGACAGGGCCTCTCTGGAAACACCATATATTTT; CDR3 protein: CAWTPGQGLSGNTIYF
D gene: TRBD1; clone size: NA; J gene: TRBJ1-1; V gene: TRBV14; CDR3 DNA: TGTGCCAGCAGCCTAAGGACAGGGAGGGGCACTGAAGCTTTCTTT; CDR3 protein: CASSLRTGRGTEAFF
D gene: TRBD1; clone size: NA; J gene: TRBJ1-6; V gene: TRBV9; CDR3 DNA: TGTGCCAGCAGCGTAGGGACAGGGGCTGAGTCACCCCTCCACTTT; CDR3 protein: CASSVGTGAESPLHF
D gene: TRBD1; clone size: NA; J gene: TRBJ1-6; V gene: TRBV28; CDR3 DNA: TGTGCCAGCGGGACAGGGAAATCAAATAATTCACCCCTCCACTTT; CDR3 protein: CASGTGKSNNSPLHF
D gene: TRBD1; clone size: NA; J gene: TRBJ1-1; V gene: TRBV29-1; CDR3 DNA: TGCAGCGGTTCCCCCAGGGGGCTCACTGAAGCTTTCTTT; CDR3 protein: CSGSPRGLTEAFF
D gene: NA; clone size: NA; J gene: TRBJ1-6; V gene: TRBV28; CDR3 DNA: TGTGCCAGCAGTTTCCCAAAGGGTGGGGGGACCTCACCCCTCCACTTT; CDR3 protein: CASSFPKGGGTSPLHF
D gene: NA; clone size: NA; J gene: TRBJ2-7; V gene: TRBV6-6; CDR3 DNA: TGTGCCAGCAGTTACAACCCTTCCGAGCAGTACTTC; CDR3 protein: CASSYNPSEQYF
D gene: TRBD1; clone size: NA; J gene: TRBJ1-4; V gene: TRBV7-8; CDR3 DNA: TGTGCCAGCAGCCCTCGGACAGGGACTAATGAAAAACTGTTTTTT; CDR3 protein: CASSPRTGTNEKLFF
D gene: TRBD1; clone size: NA; J gene: TRBJ1-1; V gene: TRBV27; CDR3 DNA: TGTGCCAGCTCGAACAGGGGGGCTTGGGCTTTCTTT; CDR3 protein: CASSNRGAWAFF
D gene: TRBD1; clone size: NA; J gene: TRBJ1-2; V gene: TRBV28; CDR3 DNA: TGTGCCAGCAGTTACACCCCCCAGGGGGCGAAGGGCTACACCTTC; CDR3 protein: CASSYTPQGAKGYTF
D gene: NA; clone size: NA; J gene: TRBJ1-1; V gene: TRBV5-6; CDR3 DNA: TGTGCCAGCAGCTTGGCTTCAGGGAAAACTGAAGCTTTCTTT; CDR3 protein: CASSLASGKTEAFF
D gene: TRBD1; clone size: NA; J gene: TRBJ1-2; V gene: TRBV5-6; CDR3 DNA: TGTGCCAGCAGCTTGCCAGGGGGTAACTATGGCTACACCTTC; CDR3 protein: CASSLPGGNYGYTF
D gene: TRBD1; clone size: NA; J gene: TRBJ1-1; V gene: TRBV9; CDR3 DNA: TGTGCCAGCGGGACAGGGGATTATAACACTGAAGCTTTCTTT; CDR3 protein: CASGTGDYNTEAFF
D gene: TRBD2; clone size: NA; J gene: TRBJ2-5; V gene: TRBV11-2; CDR3 DNA: TGTGCCAGCAGCCGGACTAGCGGGAGAGGGGGGGAGACCCAGTACTTC; CDR3 protein: CASSRTSGRGGETQYF
D gene: NA; clone size: few; J gene: TRBJ1-5; V gene: TRBV4-1; CDR3 DNA: TGCGCCAGCAGCCAAGCCCCGGACCTCGGTATCAATCAGCCCCAGCATTTT; CDR3 protein: CASSQAPDLGINQPQHF
D gene: NA; clone size: NA; J gene: TRBJ1-1; V gene: TRBV19; CDR3 DNA: TGTGCCAGTAGTAAGGGGGGCGGCACTGAAGCTTTCTTT; CDR3 protein: CASSKGGGTEAFF
D gene: TRBD1; clone size: NA; J gene: TRBJ1-5; V gene: TRBV2; CDR3 DNA: TGTGCCAGTCGACAGGGGGGCAATCAGCCCCAGCATTTT; CDR3 protein: CASRQGGNQPQHF
D gene: TRBD1; clone size: NA; J gene: TRBJ1-1; V gene: TRBV19; CDR3 DNA: TGTGCCAGTAGGGACAGGTCGAACACTGAAGCTTTCTTT; CDR3 protein: CASRDRSNTEAFF
D gene: NA; clone size: NA; J gene: TRBJ1-4; V gene: TRBV11-2; CDR3 DNA: TGTGCCAGCAGCTTAGATTGGGTCGGTTCCAATGAAAAACTGTTTTTT; CDR3 protein: CASSLDWVGSNEKLFF
D gene: NA; clone size: NA; J gene: TRBJ1-1; V gene: TRBV7-9; CDR3 DNA: TGTGCCAGCAGCTACCGGGCCTCTGAAGCTTTCTTT; CDR3 protein: CASSYRASEAFF
D gene: NA; clone size: NA; J gene: TRBJ2-3; V gene: TRBV5-1; CDR3 DNA: TGCGCCAGCGCGGAGGGCTCCACGCAGTATTTT; CDR3 protein: CASAEGSTQYF
D gene: NA; clone size: NA; J gene: TRBJ2-1; V gene: TRBV7-8; CDR3 DNA: TGTGCCAGCAGCTTAGGAGTGGGTGAGCAGTTCTTC; CDR3 protein: CASSLGVGEQFF
D gene: TRBD2; clone size: NA; J gene: TRBJ2-2; V gene: TRBV7-8; CDR3 DNA: TGTGCCAGCAGCCGCCACTCCCCGGGACTAGCGGGAGCCGGGGAGCTGTTTTTT; CDR3 protein: CASSRHSPGLAGAGELFF